This passage covers 32 T cell receptor beta chains from one sample sequenced in a study of graft-versus-host responses after intestinal transplantation. Clones were read by immunoSEQ multiplex PCR, and TCRdb kept only the in-frame ones, dropping some. This sample has 40,000 or so clones, with 89% found just once. Sequencing used PBMCs, obtained roughly 270 days after transplant. The receptors were sampled from a human patient who received an intestinal transplant, so some T cells may come from the graft donor.

This sequence joins TRBV6-1 and TRBJ1-1; D gene unclear. Germline CDR1 reads MNHNS; CDR2 reads SASEGT. The CDR3 extends over 11 amino acids. V was trimmed by 8 bases and J by 3 bases, leaving 7 bases between them. The DNA for the CDR3 is TGTGCCAGCCTGTCGGACACTGAAGCTTTCTTT. This translates into CASLSDTEAFF.

The chain joins TRBV7-8 to TRBJ2-5, with 11 bases that match TRBD2. The CDR3 spans 16 residues. V lost 0 bases, J lost 3 bases, and 3 bases stayed unmatched. Germline CDR1 reads SGHVS; CDR2 reads FQNEAQ. This chain's CDR3 is CASSLAEGLAEETQYF. The DNA of the CDR3 is TGTGCCAGCAGCTTAGCGGAGGGACTAGCGGAAGAGACCCAGTACTTC. Full variable domain (remainder filled in from reference TRBV7-8 and TRBJ2-5): GAGVSQSPRYKVAKRGQDVALRCDPISGHVSLFWYQQALGQGPEFLTYFQNEAQLDKSGLPSDRFFAERPEGSVSTLKIQRTQQEDSAVYLCASSLAEGLAEETQYFGPGTRLLVL.

This chain connects TRBV6-5 to TRBJ2-5; D is undetermined. The V end lost 5 bases, the J end lost 5 bases, and 9 bases lay between the germline ends. The CDR3 is 12 residues long. Looked up from germline, CDR1 is MNHEY and CDR2 is SVGAGI. The CDR3 DNA reads TGTGCCAGCAGTGATATAGGGGAGACCCAGTACTTC. The encoded protein is CASSDIGETQYF.

J is TRBJ1-3 and V is TRBV13; 7 nucleotides align to TRBD1. Germline-derived CDR1 and CDR2 are PRHDT and FYEKMQ (reference sequence). V lost 5 bases to trimming and J lost 4 bases; unmatched junction nucleotides: 8. The CDR3 totals 15 residues. CDR3 nucleotides: TGTGCCAGCAGCCACTTTGACAGGGCCGGAAACACCATATATTTT. This translates into CASSHFDRAGNTIYF.

The chain has TRBV4-1 and TRBJ1-3; tentative D call: TRBD1 (5 bases). CDR1 MGHRA and CDR2 YSYEKL come from the germline V gene. The CDR3 totals 16 residues. Trimming stripped 0 bases from V and 0 bases from J, with 9 bases between. Here the CDR3 DNA reads TGCGCCAGCAGCCAAGAATTCGGGGGCTCTGGAAACACCATATATTTT. It encodes CASSQEFGGSGNTIYF.

This clone was seen only once. The J gene is TRBJ1-2, the V gene TRBV7-9; no firm D call. Trimming took 1 base from V and 4 from J, leaving 4 bases between them. The CDR3 spans 12 residues. CDR1 is SEHNR and CDR2 is FQNEAQ in the germline V gene (reference sequence). The CDR3 loop reads CASSLDSYGYTF. The CDR3 nucleotides are TGTGCCAGCAGCTTAGACAGCTATGGCTACACCTTC.

This clone was detected only a few times. The rearrangement joins TRBV19 to TRBJ1-1; D perhaps matches TRBD1 (6 bases). Trimming took off 5 bases at V and 1 base at J, with 17 bases between the two ends. The CDR3 spans 16 residues. Germline V gene lookup returns CDR1 LNHDA and CDR2 SQIVND (reference sequence). CDR3 sequence (DNA): TGTGCCAGTAGTGTCCTTTCGGGGGCGAAGAACACTGAAGCTTTCTTT. Residues: CASSVLSGAKNTEAFF.

This clone was seen only a few times. The rearrangement links TRBV4-1 to TRBJ1-4; D not resolved. CDR3 size: 13 residues. Germline V gene sequence: CDR1 MGHRA, CDR2 YSYEKL. V dropped 10 bases and J dropped 6 bases, with 15 bases sitting between them. DNA for the CDR3: TGCGCCACCGCGAAGAGGGAGGATGAAAAACTGTTTTTT. Translating it yields CATAKREDEKLFF.

This clone appeared once. This chain connects TRBV5-4 to TRBJ1-1, with TRBD1 as a possible D gene (5 bases). CDR1 is SGHNT, CDR2 YYREEE, per germline (reference sequence). This CDR3 is 12 amino acids long. V was shortened by 7 bases and J by 6 bases, with 13 bases between the two germline ends. The CDR3 is CASGGGTPEAFF. The CDR3 DNA follows: TGTGCCAGCGGGGGGGGGACCCCTGAAGCTTTCTTT.

The rearrangement joins TRBV7-8 to TRBJ2-3; tentatively, D is TRBD1 or TRBD2 (5 bases each). Germline V CDR1 and CDR2: SGHVS, FQNEAQ. V was cut by 1 base and J by 6 bases, with 8 bases left in between. The CDR3 spans 13 residues. The CDR3 here is CASSLGGWDTQYF. The DNA for the CDR3 is TGTGCCAGCAGCTTAGGGGGGTGGGATACGCAGTATTTT.

The genes are TRBV7-3 and TRBJ1-1; weak D call: TRBD1 (6 bases). Trimming took off 7 bases at V and 0 bases at J, with 15 bases between the two ends. Germline assignment: CDR1 SGHTA and CDR2 FQGTGA. This CDR3 contains 15 residues. The CDR3 sequence: CASTTRGTLNTEAFF. The CDR3 DNA sequence: TGTGCCAGCACCACCAGGGGAACCCTGAACACTGAAGCTTTCTTT.

This rearrangement joins TRBV7-2 to TRBJ2-3; 7 bases are shared with TRBD2. Germline loops: CDR1 SGHTA, CDR2 FQGNSA. The CDR3 consists of 16 residues. The trim removed 1 base at V and 2 bases at J, leaving 6 bases unmatched. The CDR3: CASSLVPGLDTDTQYF. The CDR3 DNA reads TGTGCCAGCAGCTTAGTCCCCGGACTAGACACAGATACGCAGTATTTT.

On this clone: Other DNA sequences in this sample translate to the same CDR3. V usage is TRBV7-2 and J usage is TRBJ2-1, with 10 bases aligning to TRBD2. The CDR3 has 15 residues. Germline V gene sequence: CDR1 SGHTA, CDR2 FQGNSA. V was pared by 4 bases and J by 4 bases, with 4 bases of the junction left unmatched. DNA of the CDR3: TGTGCCAGCAGCTCCAATAGCGGGGGGTACAATGAGCAGTTCTTC. Translation: CASSSNSGGYNEQFF.

The gene calls are TRBV4-1 and TRBJ2-1, with D perhaps TRBD1 (6 bases). CDR3 length equals 15 residues. Germline V gene sequence: CDR1 MGHRA, CDR2 YSYEKL. V lost 3 bases and J 7 bases, leaving 16 bases between the germline ends. CDR3 in amino acids: CASSHSSQGSNEQFF. For the CDR3, the DNA is TGCGCCAGCAGCCATTCATCACAGGGCTCGAATGAGCAGTTCTTC.

This clone turned up a few times. V gene TRBV5-6 combines with J gene TRBJ1-5, with 7 bases lining up with TRBD1. The V segment lost 2 bases and the J segment 9 bases; nucleotides outside the gene matches: 5. CDR1 and CDR2 (germline): SGHDT, YYEEEE. The CDR3 totals 13 residues. CDR3 nucleotides: TGTGCCAGCAGCTTCGCAGGGGGGGGGCCCCAGCATTTT. It specifies CASSFAGGGPQHF.

This clone was detected only once. This chain links TRBV7-8 with TRBJ2-2; D is undetermined. Germline CDR1 reads SGHVS; CDR2 reads FQNEAQ. The CDR3 consists of 13 residues. Trimming left V 2 bases short and J 5 bases short, with 6 bases between. The CDR3 sequence is CASSLRRTGELFF. In nucleotides, the CDR3 is TGTGCCAGCAGCTTAAGGAGAACCGGGGAGCTGTTTTTT. The full variable domain, in which reference TRBV7-8 and TRBJ2-2 provide the parts outside the CDR3, is GAGVSQSPRYKVAKRGQDVALRCDPISGHVSLFWYQQALGQGPEFLTYFQNEAQLDKSGLPSDRFFAERPEGSVSTLKIQRTQQEDSAVYLCASSLRRTGELFFGEGSRLTVL.

J is TRBJ1-1 and V is TRBV29-1; maybe TRBD1 (5 bases). The CDR3 extends over 13 amino acids. The germline V and J ends were trimmed by 4 bases and 5 bases, with 14 bases remaining between them. Germline loops: CDR1 SQVTM, CDR2 ANQGSEA. The CDR3 nucleotides read TGCAGCGTTGTGGGGGACCGCATGACTGAAGCTTTCTTT. It translates to CSVVGDRMTEAFF.

CDR3 protein: CASIGSGGRETQYF. The DNA for the CDR3 is TGTGCCAGCATAGGTAGCGGGGGGCGGGAGACCCAGTACTTC. This chain links TRBV2 with TRBJ2-5; TRBD2 matches 10 bases. Losses at the gene ends were 7 bases for V and 5 bases for J; bases not matched to a gene: 7. CDR1 is SNHLY, CDR2 FYNNEI, per germline. This CDR3 spans 14 amino acids. Filled out from reference TRBV2 and TRBJ2-5, the complete variable domain reads EPEVTQTPSHQVTQMGQEVILRCVPISNHLYFYWYRQILGQKVEFLVSFYNNEISEKSEIFDDQFSVERPDGSNFTLKIRSTKLEDSAMYFCASIGSGGRETQYFGPGTRLLVL.

The genes are TRBV10-1 and TRBJ2-7; D is uncertain. Trimming removed 3 bases from V and 5 bases from J, with 17 bases in between. Germline V CDR1 and CDR2: WNHNN, SYGVQD (reference sequence). This CDR3 region has 15 residues. CDR3: CASSDIGTAVHEQYF. The DNA for the CDR3 is TGCGCCAGCAGTGACATAGGAACGGCAGTCCACGAGCAGTACTTC.

The rearrangement uses TRBV5-1 and TRBJ2-1; the D call may be TRBD1 or TRBD2 (5 bases each). V was clipped by 6 bases and J by 7 bases, with 20 bases between them. In germline, CDR1 is SGHRS, CDR2 YFSETQ. The CDR3 has 15 amino acids. CDR3 sequence (DNA): TGCGCCAGCACCATAGACGGGACGACCGGAAATGAGCAGTTCTTC. Amino acids: CASTIDGTTGNEQFF.

The chain carries TRBV12-5 and TRBJ2-3; maybe TRBD1 (5 bases). V lost 3 bases and J lost 1, with 11 bases in between. Germline V CDR1 and CDR2: LGHNT, FRNRAP. The CDR3 has 15 residues. For the CDR3, the DNA is TGTGCTAGTGGTTTCTTTATCAGGGGCACAGATACGCAGTATTTT. This codes for CASGFFIRGTDTQYF.

The V and J genes are TRBV21-1 and TRBJ2-3; TRBD1, as called in the table, went unchecked against the DNA. TRBV21-1 is an annotated pseudogene. The CDR3 loop spans 15 amino acids. The CDR3 bases are TGTGCCAGCACCCTAAGGGGGATTTGTATTGATACGCAGTATTTT. Protein product: CASTLRGICIDTQYF.

This chain connects TRBV7-8 to TRBJ2-1; 8 bases are shared with TRBD1. This CDR3 contains 16 residues. The V gene end was trimmed by 5 bases and the J gene end by 2 bases; junction bases not matched to a gene: 8. CDR1 is SGHVS and CDR2 is FQNEAQ in the germline V gene. Here the CDR3 reads CASSLSSGQAYNEQFF. CDR3 nucleotide sequence: TGTGCCAGCAGCCTATCCTCGGGACAGGCCTACAATGAGCAGTTCTTC. Using reference TRBV7-8 and TRBJ2-1 for the parts outside the CDR3, the full variable domain is GAGVSQSPRYKVAKRGQDVALRCDPISGHVSLFWYQQALGQGPEFLTYFQNEAQLDKSGLPSDRFFAERPEGSVSTLKIQRTQQEDSAVYLCASSLSSGQAYNEQFFGPGTRLTVL.

The chain uses TRBV7-9 and TRBJ1-5; D is unclear. The CDR3 length is 13 residues. Germline CDR1 and CDR2: SEHNR and FQNEAQ (reference sequence). Trimming cost V 2 bases and J 6 bases, with 8 bases left between them. CDR3 in amino acids: CASSLREGQPQHF. Written as DNA, the CDR3 is TGTGCCAGCAGCTTAAGGGAGGGTCAGCCCCAGCATTTT.

The chain combines TRBV19 with TRBJ1-1, with D possibly matching TRBD1 (5 bases). The length of the CDR3 is 13 residues. Per the germline V gene, CDR1 is LNHDA and CDR2 is SQIVND (reference sequence). V lost 3 bases to trimming and J lost 7 bases, with 12 bases between them. The CDR3 sequence is CASSIGGINEAFF. The CDR3 region has the DNA TGTGCCAGTAGTATTGGGGGTATAAATGAAGCTTTCTTT.

The rearrangement joins TRBV5-6 to TRBJ2-7; D is perhaps TRBD2 (5 bases). The CDR3 is 12 amino acids. Looked up from germline, CDR1 is SGHDT and CDR2 is YYEEEE. The germline V and J ends were trimmed by 2 bases and 6 bases, with 9 bases remaining between them. CDR3 DNA sequence: TGTGCCAGCAGCTTATCGGGGTTCGAGCAGTACTTC. Translating it yields CASSLSGFEQYF. The full variable domain, in which reference TRBV5-6 and TRBJ2-7 provide the parts outside the CDR3, is DAGVTQSPTHLIKTRGQQVTLRCSPKSGHDTVSWYQQALGQGPQFIFQYYEEEERQRGNFPDRFSGHQFPNYSSELNVNALLLGDSALYLCASSLSGFEQYFGPGTRLTVT.

This chain joins TRBV4-1 and TRBJ2-1, with TRBD1 matching over 12 bases. The CDR3 contains 16 residues. Trimming took 4 bases from V and 4 from J; bases not matched to a gene: 5. Germline V CDR1 and CDR2: MGHRA, YSYEKL. Here the CDR3 DNA reads TGCGCCAGCAGCCCAGGGACAGGGGGCATTTACAATGAGCAGTTCTTC. Protein: CASSPGTGGIYNEQFF.

The rearrangement links TRBV6-1 to TRBJ1-2, with 8 bases matching TRBD1. Looked up from germline, CDR1 is MNHNS and CDR2 is SASEGT. There are 15 residues in the CDR3. Trimming removed 8 bases from V and 6 bases from J; junction bases left unmatched: 14. The CDR3 DNA is TGTGCCAGCGGGGGGGACAGGTCAGGGGAGAATGGCTACACCTTC. This translates into CASGGDRSGENGYTF.

V and J are TRBV6-6 and TRBJ2-7; TRBD1 is a possible D gene (5 bases). Trimming removed 5 bases from V and 5 bases from J, with 16 bases in between. Looked up from germline, CDR1 is MNHNY and CDR2 is SVGAGI (reference sequence). This CDR3 region has 14 residues. The CDR3 here is CASSGQAGPDEQYF. The CDR3 nucleotides are TGTGCCAGCAGTGGCCAGGCAGGGCCGGACGAGCAGTACTTC.

This rearrangement joins TRBV4-3 to TRBJ1-1, with unresolved D. Germline-derived CDR1 and CDR2 are LGHNA and YSLEER. The CDR3 covers 12 residues. V gave up 3 bases and J gave up 3 bases, with 5 bases separating them. CDR3 loop: CASSHLDTEAFF. The CDR3 DNA reads TGCGCCAGCAGCCATTTGGACACTGAAGCTTTCTTT.

The chain joins TRBV2 to TRBJ2-1; a weak D match, TRBD1 (6 bases). The germline V and J ends were trimmed by 4 bases and 5 bases, with 21 bases remaining between them. The germline gives CDR1 SNHLY, CDR2 FYNNEI. The CDR3 extends over 17 amino acids. The CDR3 is CASSAWSTGMDNNEQFF. The CDR3, as DNA: TGTGCCAGCAGTGCCTGGTCGACAGGCATGGATAACAATGAGCAGTTCTTC.

J is TRBJ2-7 and V is TRBV6-1; 7 bases map to TRBD2. V shed 7 bases, J shed 3 bases, and the junction held 9 bases outside the gene matches. Germline CDR1 MNHNS, CDR2 SASEGT. CDR3 length: 14 residues. CDR3 protein: CASIPVSGDYEQYF. In DNA, the CDR3 is TGTGCCAGCATTCCCGTAAGCGGGGACTACGAGCAGTACTTC.